This TCR beta chain was profiled in a study of neurological immune-mediated disorders. cDNA was made by 5'RACE with 10-nucleotide random UMIs. Using its own MiXCR run on the 5' RACE reads, TCRdb lists one record per CDR3 protein. In the table there are 130,000 or so distinct CDR3 sequences, more than 2.5% of which are singletons. This clonotype showed up many times. A total of 2 million PBMCs stored at -80 degrees C provided the unsorted libraries. The V end was cut by 6 bases, the J end by 1 base, with 12 bases between. Germline CDR1 ENHRY, CDR2 SYGVKD. The CDR3 loop spans 14 amino acids. This receptor was obtained from a woman in her twenties or thirties with multiple sclerosis. Sample: PBMCs. The rearrangement uses TRBV10-3 and TRBJ1-2; tentatively, D is TRBD1 (6 bases). The CDR3 bases are TGTGCCATCAGGGACCAGGACAGTAACTATGGCTACACCTTC. Its protein product is CAIRDQDSNYGYTF.